Shown below are 4 T cell receptor beta chains from a single sample sequenced in a study of sequential checkpoint blockade in melanoma. Clones were read by immunoSEQ multiplex PCR, and TCRdb kept only the in-frame ones, dropping some. The table has over 10,000 clones, under 25% seen once. Regarding treatment: randomized to nivolumab then ipilimumab (arm A) or the reverse (arm B). The sequencing used tumor tissue (inferred from file names), collected from a patient given nivolumab and ipilimumab in sequence. The receptors shown here come from a human donor with melanoma.

This clone showed up many times. The chain recombines TRBV11-3 with TRBJ2-2; a possible D gene is TRBD1 (6 bases). This CDR3 has 15 amino acids. The germline V gene has CDR1 SGHNT and CDR2 YENEEA. V was clipped by 5 bases and J by 5 bases, with 15 bases between them. CDR3 loop: CASSRIQGWTGELFF. CDR3 nucleotide sequence: TGTGCCAGCAGCCGAATACAGGGCTGGACCGGGGAGCTGTTTTTT.

Only a few counts were recorded for this clone. This rearrangement joins TRBV6-8 to TRBJ2-7, with 8 bases matching TRBD2. This CDR3 contains 15 residues. The germline CDR1 and CDR2 sequences are MNHGY and SAAAGT. Germline trimming cut 2 bases from V and 7 bases from J; bases unmatched to any gene: 10. The CDR3 sequence is CASSYTGLGSEEQYF. Written as DNA, the CDR3 is TGTGCCAGCAGTTACACGGGACTAGGGTCCGAAGAGCAGTACTTC.

By sample share, this clone is medium-sized. The rearrangement uses TRBV11-3 and TRBJ2-3; TRBD2 matches at 10 bases. V shed 7 bases, J shed 6 bases, and the junction held 7 bases outside the gene matches. This CDR3 has 14 residues. Germline V gene lookup returns CDR1 SGHNT and CDR2 YENEEA. CDR3 loop: CASTKREGYDTQYF. The CDR3, as DNA: TGTGCCAGCACGAAGCGGGAGGGCTACGATACGCAGTATTTT.

This clone was seen repeatedly, ten times or more. This chain uses TRBV11-3 with TRBJ2-1, with TRBD1 matching over 9 bases. The CDR3 is 15 amino acids. V shed 5 bases, J shed 3 bases, and the junction held 5 bases outside the gene matches. Germline CDR1 reads SGHNT; CDR2 reads YENEEA. This CDR3 is CASSPDRGYYNEQFF. In DNA form, the CDR3 reads TGTGCCAGCAGCCCGGACAGGGGATACTACAATGAGCAGTTCTTC.